The clone carrying this T cell receptor beta chain was seen ten or more times. The data were taken from a study of neurological immune-mediated disorders. In TCRdb, the 5' RACE reads were re-called with MiXCR into one record per CDR3 protein. The sample consists of around 16,000 distinct CDR3 sequences, around 3.4% of them appearing once. Trimming pared 2 bases from V and 6 bases from J, leaving 11 bases between. The germline V gene has CDR1 MNHEY and CDR2 SMNVEV (reference sequence). CDR3 length equals 14 residues. The TCR originated in a woman aged 40 to 50 in good health. Material for sequencing was CD8+ T cells from blood. The chain combines TRBV27 with TRBJ2-1; TRBD2 is a possible D gene (5 bases). This CDR3 reads CASSLGLTANEQFF. CDR3 DNA sequence: TGTGCCAGCAGTTTAGGACTGACGGCCAATGAGCAGTTCTTC.